This T cell receptor beta chain appears in the sequencing data of a study of T cell clonotyping in hematopoietic cell transplantation. The method was immunoSEQ multiplex PCR; TCRdb's version includes in-frame clones alone and lacks a portion of them. Of around 9,800 clones listed, roughly nine tenths are singletons. Whole-study findings and limits: CD4 and CD8 repertoire contributions could not be separated without sorting. After transplant, recipient diversity fell while pathologically expanded clonotypes grew through day 180. Graft donor and pretransplant recipient Inverse Simpson Index values predicted broader posttransplant TCR diversity.

The CDR3 loop spans 16 amino acids. CDR1 LGHNA and CDR2 YSLEER come from the germline V gene. Trimming stripped 3 bases from V and 2 bases from J, with 14 bases between. For this clone: Its specificity is not known.

The TCR comes from a male patient aged 55 to 70 who had an allogeneic stem cell transplant from an unrelated donor, so the T cells may come from the graft donor. Some clones in this sample may be carry-over from other donors' samples. This specimen was PBMCs, taken 180 days after allogeneic stem cell transplant. The J gene is TRBJ1-3, the V gene TRBV4-3; tentatively, D is TRBD1 (5 bases). This chain's CDR3 is CASSQNGPGTGNTIYF. CDR3 in DNA: TGCGCCAGCAGCCAGAATGGGCCAGGGACTGGAAACACCATATATTTT.